The clone carrying this T cell receptor (beta chain) was seen repeatedly, ten times or more. The antigen is undetermined. The CDR3 spans 13 residues. V shed 4 bases and J shed 5 bases, with 12 bases lying between them. The data stem from a study of human T cells and chemical hapten exposure. Study-wide points: Positive correlation was observed between PT1 expanded TCR counts and patch test score. The formation of large CDR3 similarity clusters by expanded TCRs significantly exceeded that of controls.

TCRdb reprocessed the RACE reads with MiXCR, giving one entry per CDR3 protein. The sample has 75,000 to 95,000 distinct CDR3 sequences, about 11% seen once. As to time point: patch test 1, 2 weeks after DPC sensitization. Regarding treatment: therapeutic diphenylcyclopropenone sensitization with weekly scalp DPC. This chain connects TRBV12-3 or TRBV12-4 to TRBJ2-7; D uncertain. The sample here was whole blood, taken in connection with sensitization to the hapten diphenylcyclopropenone (DPC). The receptor's source is a woman in her sixties with alopecia areata. Some clones in this sample may be carry-over from other donors' samples. CDR3 in DNA: TGTGCCAGCAGTTCCGGGCCACGAAACGAGCAGTACTTC. This translates into CASSSGPRNEQYF.